Shown below are 7 T cell receptor beta chains from a single sample sequenced in a study of blood T cells in healthy people across ages. A second about 7 to 11 cycle PCR used barcoded and J-beta primers. TCRdb fed the 5' RACE reads into MiXCR, producing one record per CDR3 protein. Of roughly 790,000 distinct CDR3 sequences listed, 43% are singletons. The sample comprised blood. Source of these receptors: a woman aged 60-75 years in good health.

The V and J genes are TRBV30 and TRBJ1-2; D is uncertain. V gave up 7 bases and J gave up 2 bases, with 14 bases separating them. The CDR3 spans 13 residues. Germline CDR1 reads GTSNPN; CDR2 reads SVGIG (reference sequence). The CDR3 sequence: CASQAQPNYGYTF. CDR3 DNA sequence: TGTGCCTCCCAGGCCCAGCCAAACTATGGCTACACCTTC.

The genes are TRBV20-1 and TRBJ1-1; perhaps TRBD1 as D (5 bases). The germline V and J ends were trimmed by 3 bases and 0 bases, with 8 bases remaining between them. CDR1 and CDR2 from the germline V gene are DFQATT and SNEGSKA (reference sequence). CDR3 length: 13 residues. The CDR3 loop reads CSARGRLNTEAFF. The CDR3 bases are TGCAGTGCTAGGGGACGGTTGAACACTGAAGCTTTCTTT.

V usage is TRBV5-1 and J usage is TRBJ1-1; no definite D call. The V end was cut by 6 bases, the J end by 1 base, with 10 bases between. Germline V gives CDR1 SGHRS, CDR2 YFSETQ. The CDR3 loop spans 13 amino acids. CDR3 coding DNA: TGCGCCAGCAACTTTCGGGGGAACACTGAAGCTTTCTTT. It translates to CASNFRGNTEAFF. The whole variable domain, remainder taken from reference TRBV5-1 and TRBJ1-1, is KAGVTQTPRYLIKTRGQQVTLSCSPISGHRSVSWYQQTPGQGLQFLFEYFSETQRNKGNFPGRFSGRQFSNSRSEMNVSTLELGDSALYLCASNFRGNTEAFFGQGTRLTVV.

The CDR3 is CASSQVEVNTEAFF. CDR3 in DNA: TGTGCCAGCAGCCAAGTCGAAGTGAACACTGAAGCTTTCTTT. The chain couples TRBV14 to TRBJ1-1, with D uncertain. Trimming stripped 1 base from V and 0 bases from J, with 6 bases between. Germline CDR1 SGHDN, CDR2 FVKESK. The CDR3 totals 14 residues.

The chain recombines TRBV30 with TRBJ2-4; D remains ambiguous. CDR3 length: 14 amino acids. Germline V CDR1 and CDR2: GTSNPN, SVGIG (reference sequence). V was cut by 2 bases and J by 6 bases, with 14 bases left in between. The CDR3 region is CAWSSFDQGNIQYF. CDR3 DNA sequence: TGTGCCTGGAGTAGCTTCGATCAAGGAAACATTCAGTACTTC.

The V and J genes are TRBV12-3 or TRBV12-4 and TRBJ1-3; D gene unclear. This CDR3 spans 15 amino acids. Trimming took off 2 bases at V and 1 base at J, with 9 bases between the two ends. The CDR3 spells CASSLSGRSGNTIYF. The DNA for the CDR3 is TGTGCCAGCAGTTTATCTGGCAGGTCTGGAAACACCATATATTTT.

This clonotype showed up many times. J is TRBJ2-7 and V is TRBV7-9; tentative D call: TRBD2 (6 bases). The V end was cut by 5 bases, the J end by 3 bases, with 11 bases between. Per the germline V gene, CDR1 is SEHNR and CDR2 is FQNEAQ (reference sequence). The CDR3 runs to 13 residues. CDR3 DNA sequence: TGTGCCAGCAGCCGGAATAGCGGCTACGAGCAGTACTTC. Translated, it gives CASSRNSGYEQYF.